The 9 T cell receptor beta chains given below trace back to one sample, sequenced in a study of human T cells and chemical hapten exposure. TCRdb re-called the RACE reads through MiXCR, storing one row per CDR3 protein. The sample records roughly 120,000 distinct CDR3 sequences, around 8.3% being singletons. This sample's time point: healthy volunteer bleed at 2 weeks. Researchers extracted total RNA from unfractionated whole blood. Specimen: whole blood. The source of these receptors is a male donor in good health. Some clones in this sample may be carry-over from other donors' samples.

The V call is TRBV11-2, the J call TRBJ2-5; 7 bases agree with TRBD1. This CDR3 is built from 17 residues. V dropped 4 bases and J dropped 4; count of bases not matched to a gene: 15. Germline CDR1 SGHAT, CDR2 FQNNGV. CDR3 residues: CASSSFRDSQASETQYF. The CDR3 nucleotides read TGTGCCAGCAGCTCCTTCAGGGACAGTCAGGCTTCAGAGACCCAGTACTTC.

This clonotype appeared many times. CDR3 nucleotide sequence: TGTGCCAGCAGTTTAGATAGGGATACGCAGTATTTT. Its protein product is CASSLDRDTQYF. J is TRBJ2-3 and V is TRBV12-3 or TRBV12-4; D is unresolved. Trimming cost V 1 base and J 6 bases, with 5 bases left between them. The CDR3 consists of 12 residues.

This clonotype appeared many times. The CDR3 sequence is CASSYSFQGQGRILHEQFF. CDR3 sequence (DNA): TGTGCCAGCAGTTACTCCTTCCAGGGACAGGGCAGGATTTTGCATGAGCAGTTCTTC. The chain recombines TRBV6-2 or TRBV6-3 with TRBJ2-1; 9 positions agree with TRBD1. The germline gives CDR1 MNHEY, CDR2 SVGEGT. V was pared by 0 bases and J by 8 bases, with 17 bases of the junction left unmatched. CDR3 size: 19 residues.

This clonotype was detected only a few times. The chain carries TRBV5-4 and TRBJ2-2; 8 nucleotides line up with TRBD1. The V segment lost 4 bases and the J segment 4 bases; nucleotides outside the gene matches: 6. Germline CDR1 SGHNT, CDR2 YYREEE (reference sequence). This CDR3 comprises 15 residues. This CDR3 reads CASSLLDRATGELFF. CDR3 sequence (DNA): TGTGCCAGCAGCCTACTGGACAGGGCCACCGGGGAGCTGTTTTTT.

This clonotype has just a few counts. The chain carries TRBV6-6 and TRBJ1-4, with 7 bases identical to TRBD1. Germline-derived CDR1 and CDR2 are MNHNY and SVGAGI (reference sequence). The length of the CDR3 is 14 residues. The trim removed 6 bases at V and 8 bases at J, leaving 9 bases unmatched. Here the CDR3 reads CASSQGQPGEKLFF. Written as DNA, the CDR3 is TGTGCCAGCAGCCAGGGACAGCCGGGGGAAAAACTGTTTTTT.

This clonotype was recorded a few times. DNA for the CDR3: TGTGCCAGCAGTCCCCGAGGTATGCGGGAGGGGTCCTACAATGAGCAGTTCTTC. It specifies CASSPRGMREGSYNEQFF. V is TRBV12-3 or TRBV12-4 and J is TRBJ2-1, with TRBD2 matching over 9 bases. V lost 5 bases, J lost 1 base, and 12 bases stayed unmatched. There are 18 residues in the CDR3.

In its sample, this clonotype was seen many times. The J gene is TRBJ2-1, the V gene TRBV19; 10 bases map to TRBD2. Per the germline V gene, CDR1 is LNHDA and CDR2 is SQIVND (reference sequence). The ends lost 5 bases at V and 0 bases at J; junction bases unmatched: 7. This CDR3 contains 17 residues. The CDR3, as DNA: TGTGCCAGTAGTCGGAGCGGGAGGGCCGACTCCTACAATGAGCAGTTCTTC. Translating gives CASSRSGRADSYNEQFF.

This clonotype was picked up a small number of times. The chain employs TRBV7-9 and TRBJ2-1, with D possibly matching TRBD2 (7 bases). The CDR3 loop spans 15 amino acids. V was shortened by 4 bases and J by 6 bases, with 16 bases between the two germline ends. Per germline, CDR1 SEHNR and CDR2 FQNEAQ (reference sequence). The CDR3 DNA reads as TGTGCCAGCAGCTCCCCGATAGGGGGGGTCAATGAGCAGTTCTTC. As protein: CASSSPIGGVNEQFF.

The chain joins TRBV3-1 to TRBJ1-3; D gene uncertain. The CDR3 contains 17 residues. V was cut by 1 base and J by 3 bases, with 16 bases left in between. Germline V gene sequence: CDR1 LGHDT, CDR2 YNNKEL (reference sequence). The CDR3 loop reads CASSQGAGPLDGNTIYF. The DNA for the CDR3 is TGTGCCAGCAGCCAAGGGGCCGGACCTTTGGATGGAAACACCATATATTTT.